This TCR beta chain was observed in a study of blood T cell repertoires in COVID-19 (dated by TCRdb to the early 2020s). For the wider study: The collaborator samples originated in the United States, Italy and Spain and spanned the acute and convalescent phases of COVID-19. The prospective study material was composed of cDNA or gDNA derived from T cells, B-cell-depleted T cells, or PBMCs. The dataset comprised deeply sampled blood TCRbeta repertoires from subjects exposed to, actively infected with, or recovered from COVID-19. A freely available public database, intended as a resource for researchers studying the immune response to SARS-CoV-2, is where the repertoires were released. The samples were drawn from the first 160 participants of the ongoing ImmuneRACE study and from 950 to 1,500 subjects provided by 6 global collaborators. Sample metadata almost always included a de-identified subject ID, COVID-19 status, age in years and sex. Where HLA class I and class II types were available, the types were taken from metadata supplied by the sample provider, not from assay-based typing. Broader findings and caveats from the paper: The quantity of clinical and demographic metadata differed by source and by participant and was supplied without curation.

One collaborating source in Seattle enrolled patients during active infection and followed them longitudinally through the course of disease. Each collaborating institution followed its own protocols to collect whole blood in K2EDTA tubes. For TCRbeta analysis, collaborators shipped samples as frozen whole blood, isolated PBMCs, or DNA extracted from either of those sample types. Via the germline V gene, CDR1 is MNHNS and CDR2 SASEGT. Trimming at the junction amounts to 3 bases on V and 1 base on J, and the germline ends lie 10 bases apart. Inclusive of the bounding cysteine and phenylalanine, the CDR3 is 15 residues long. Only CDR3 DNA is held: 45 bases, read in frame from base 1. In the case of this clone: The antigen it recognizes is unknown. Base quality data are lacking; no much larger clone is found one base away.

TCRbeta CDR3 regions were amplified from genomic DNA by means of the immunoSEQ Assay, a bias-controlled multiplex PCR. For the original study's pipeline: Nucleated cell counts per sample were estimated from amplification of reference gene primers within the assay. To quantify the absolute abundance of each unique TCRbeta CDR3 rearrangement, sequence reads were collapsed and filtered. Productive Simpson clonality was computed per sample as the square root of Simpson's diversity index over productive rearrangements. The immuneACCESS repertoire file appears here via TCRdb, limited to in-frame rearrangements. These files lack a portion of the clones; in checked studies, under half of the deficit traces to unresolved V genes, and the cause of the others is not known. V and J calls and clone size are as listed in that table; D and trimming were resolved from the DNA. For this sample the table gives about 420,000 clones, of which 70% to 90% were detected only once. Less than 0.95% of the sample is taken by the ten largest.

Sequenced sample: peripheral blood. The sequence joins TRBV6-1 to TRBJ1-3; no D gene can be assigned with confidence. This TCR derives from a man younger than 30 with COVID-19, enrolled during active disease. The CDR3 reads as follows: CASSDMSGSGNTIYF. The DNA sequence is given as TGTGCCAGCAGTGACATGTCGGGTTCTGGAAACACCATATATTTT.